The rows below give T cell receptor beta chains drawn from one sample of a study of T cell repertoires in cytomegalovirus infection. A single record per CDR3 protein comes from TCRdb applying MiXCR to the reads. The table includes approximately 110,000 distinct CDR3 sequences, approximately 30% detected once. The antigens of these receptors remain unknown. This specimen was CD8+ T cells from cultured PBMCs, taken from culture after CMV antigen stimulation. Source of these receptors: a human donor in good health (CMV status not recorded). Some clones in this sample may be carry-over from other donors' samples. CDR3s include the opening cysteine and the closing phenylalanine or tryptophan. D genes are given only for firm matches. Expanded clones are given a class, and other clones once, few, many or no size at all.

abundance,v_gene,j_gene,d_gene,CDR3aa,CDR3nt
NA,TRBV4-1,TRBJ2-7,NA,CASSQDLLGPNYEQYF,TGCGCCAGCAGCCAAGATCTTCTCGGGCCCAACTACGAGCAGTACTTC
NA,TRBV7-3,TRBJ2-1,TRBD1,CASSLYGTGVSSSYNEQFF,TGTGCCAGCAGCCTGTACGGGACAGGGGTTTCGAGCTCCTACAATGAGCAGTTCTTC
many,TRBV7-6,TRBJ2-7,TRBD1,CASSLTDRGYEQYF,TGTGCCAGCAGCCTCACGGACAGGGGGTACGAGCAGTACTTC
NA,TRBV7-6,TRBJ1-1,NA,CASSFLFEGGAFF,TGTGCCAGCAGCTTCCTTTTTGAGGGAGGGGCTTTCTTT
NA,TRBV5-1,TRBJ2-4,NA,CASSLSQARAKNIQYF,TGCGCCAGCAGCTTGTCACAGGCGAGAGCCAAAAACATTCAGTACTTC
many,TRBV27,TRBJ1-6,TRBD1,CASKRGPNSPLHF,TGTGCCAGCAAGAGGGGGCCTAATTCACCCCTCCACTTT
NA,TRBV7-8,TRBJ2-2,NA,CASSLEQLRRSTDTGELFF,TGTGCCAGCAGCTTAGAACAGTTGAGGCGTAGCACAGACACCGGGGAGCTGTTTTTT
NA,TRBV20-1,TRBJ2-7,TRBD1,CSASPDRSTGYEQYF,TGCAGTGCTAGCCCCGACCGATCGACAGGGTACGAGCAGTACTTC
many,TRBV4-1,TRBJ2-5,NA,CASSPRGGEETQYF,TGCGCCAGCAGCCCCCGTGGCGGGGAAGAGACCCAGTACTTC
few,TRBV7-2,TRBJ2-7,NA,CASSLPGIYEQYF,TGTGCCAGCAGTCTGCCGGGAATCTACGAGCAGTACTTC
few,TRBV6-1,TRBJ2-7,NA,CASRHQDSHYYEQYF,TGTGCCAGCAGGCATCAGGACAGCCACTACTACGAGCAGTACTTC
NA,TRBV20-1,TRBJ1-6,NA,CSARAGEAYNSPLHF,TGCAGTGCTAGAGCCGGAGAGGCCTATAATTCACCCCTCCACTTT
few,TRBV7-2,TRBJ2-3,TRBD2,CASSLVPRGLAGVDTQYF,TGTGCCAGCAGCTTAGTACCCCGTGGGCTAGCGGGGGTGGATACGCAGTATTTT
NA,TRBV4-2,TRBJ1-2,NA,CASSQGSVTLYTF,TGTGCCAGCAGCCAAGGGTCAGTAACGCTCTACACCTTC
NA,TRBV3-1,TRBJ1-4,NA,CASAAPGGDEKLFF,TGTGCCAGCGCGGCTCCGGGAGGGGATGAAAAACTGTTTTTT
few,TRBV5-6,TRBJ1-2,NA,CASSLVGISSNYGYTF,TGTGCCAGCAGCTTGGTGGGGATCTCATCTAACTATGGCTACACCTTC
many,TRBV11-2,TRBJ2-1,TRBD2,CASSSVLAGNEQFF,TGTGCCAGCAGCTCAGTTCTAGCGGGGAATGAGCAGTTCTTC
NA,TRBV18,TRBJ2-7,TRBD1,CASSPPTGSYEQYF,TGTGCCAGCTCACCCCCGACAGGGTCCTACGAGCAGTACTTC
NA,TRBV5-4,TRBJ2-6,NA,CASSDKPLSGANVLTF,TGTGCCAGCAGCGACAAGCCACTCTCTGGGGCCAACGTCCTGACTTTC
NA,TRBV7-8,TRBJ1-1,NA,CASSQNTQNTEAFF,TGTGCCAGCAGCCAGAACACTCAGAACACTGAAGCTTTCTTT
few,TRBV7-6,TRBJ1-4,NA,CASSKDSWEKLFF,TGTGCCAGCAGCAAGGACAGCTGGGAAAAACTGTTTTTT
few,TRBV2,TRBJ2-7,TRBD1,CASSEGQVRLVAYEQYF,TGTGCCAGCAGCGAAGGACAGGTTAGGTTGGTCGCCTACGAGCAGTACTTC
few,TRBV10-2,TRBJ2-3,NA,CASSEGVADTQYF,TGCGCCAGCAGTGAGGGGGTAGCAGATACGCAGTATTTT